This TCR beta chain was documented in a study of CD8 T cells in Susac syndrome. Study-level results: The study conceded that its TCR sequencing and HLA analysis involved relatively few individuals.

Of note for this clonotype: Its cognate antigen is unknown.

CDR1 and CDR2 (germline): DFQATT, SNEGSKA (reference sequence). The CDR3 is made up of 16 amino acids. V was clipped by 6 bases and J by 3 bases, with 21 bases between them. RNA, at about 0.5 to 1 ug, was reverse transcribed with random hexamers. Coverage of TCR beta CDR3 amplification by immunoSEQ multiplex PCR extended to 54 Vbeta and 13 Jbeta. TCRdb independently ran MiXCR on the immunoSEQ multiplex PCR reads; one entry per CDR3 protein. The sample lists 71,000 or so distinct CDR3 sequences, approximately 96% occurring once. In blood CD8+ and CD4+ T cells, TCR beta underwent sequencing. Through negative isolation, CD4+ and CD8+ T cells were obtained, while TEMRA cells were enriched using FACS.

The sequence was collected from a human donor with multiple sclerosis. The J gene is TRBJ2-4, the V gene TRBV20-1; either TRBD1 or TRBD2 may fit D (5 bases each). The specimen sequenced was CD4+ T cells from PBMCs. This chain's CDR3 is CSADTVGDIVKNIQYF. CDR3 nucleotide sequence: TGCAGTGCAGATACAGTGGGGGATATTGTCAAAAACATTCAGTACTTC.